A single T cell receptor beta chain is shown here with its context. The data were obtained in a study of cytomegalovirus exposure and HLA in healthy donors. The assay was immunoSEQ multiplex PCR, and TCRdb's table has in-frame clones only and misses some. Here the sample spans roughly 280,000 clones, 80% to 90% being singletons. The CDR3 spans 13 residues. Germline CDR1 and CDR2: SGHTS and YDEGEE. Unmatched junction bases numbered 6, after V lost 9 bases and J lost 1 base. The V gene is TRBV5-8, the J gene TRBJ1-1, with 7 bases identical to TRBD1. The clonotype originates from a woman aged 18-29 years in good health and CMV-seronegative. Sample: PBMCs. This chain's CDR3 is CATNRDRNTEAFF. The CDR3 nucleotides are TGTGCCACTAACCGGGACAGGAACACTGAAGCTTTCTTT.